What follows is one TCR beta chain and its context. The sample comes from a study of T cell changes during pregnancy in multiple sclerosis. TCRdb keeps only in-frame clones here, not all; method: immunoSEQ multiplex PCR. The sample consists of almost 20,000 clones, 75% to 90% of them appearing once. Trimming at V came to 5 bases and at J to 0 bases, leaving 6 bases not matched to a gene. This CDR3 spans 17 amino acids. Germline CDR1 MGHRA, CDR2 YSYEKL. The specimen comprised CD8+ T cells from peripheral blood mononuclear cells, sampled after pregnancy. The chain carries TRBV4-1 and TRBJ2-7, with 14 bases lining up with TRBD2. This TCR was recovered from a female donor in good health, enrolled as a control in a pregnancy study. The CDR3 DNA sequence: TGCGCCAGCAGCGTAAGGGGGACTAGCGGGGGCTCCTACGAGCAGTACTTC. This gives the protein CASSVRGTSGGSYEQYF.